The clone carrying this TCR beta chain occurred a few times. Its antigen is undetermined. This CDR3 region has 14 residues. J gave up 2 bases and V 4 bases, and 4 bases lay outside the gene matches. The germline V gene has CDR1 SGHRS and CDR2 YFSETQ. Each CDR3 protein gets one entry after TCRdb re-called the 5' RACE reads with MiXCR. There are some 54,000 distinct CDR3 sequences in the sample; 8% to 10% occur only once, and approximately 1.2% lies in the top ten. The data originate from a study of T-cell memory formation after mild COVID-19. Study outcomes and limitations: Among contracting clones, CD4+ were mainly CM/EM and CD8+ enriched in EMRA. Later expanders leaned toward CD4+, whereas clones contracting from day 15 to 85 were balanced CD4/CD8.

The specimen was PBMCs or a T cell subset sorted from them (not recorded which). The V call is TRBV5-1, the J call TRBJ2-5, with 8 bases lining up with TRBD1. The clonotype comes from a man aged 18 to 29 who had mild COVID-19 (a few samples of this study predate the infection). Cell type and time point are not known. CDR3 sequence reads: CASSPGTGQETQYF. The CDR3 DNA follows: TGCGCCAGCAGCCCTGGGACAGGTCAAGAGACCCAGTACTTC. Full variable domain (remainder filled in from reference TRBV5-1 and TRBJ2-5): KAGVTQTPRYLIKTRGQQVTLSCSPISGHRSVSWYQQTPGQGLQFLFEYFSETQRNKGNFPGRFSGRQFSNSRSEMNVSTLELGDSALYLCASSPGTGQETQYFGPGTRLLVL.